This T cell receptor beta chain came from a study of cytomegalovirus exposure and HLA in healthy donors. The germline CDR1 and CDR2 sequences are MDHEN and SYDVKM. V gave up 8 bases and J gave up 6 bases, with 6 bases separating them. The CDR3 totals 10 residues. The PCR used 60 Vbeta and 13 Jbeta primers. Sequencing was performed with immunoSEQ multiplex PCR; in TCRdb, only in-frame clones are kept and a portion is missing. The table includes 150,000 to 200,000 clones, around four fifths detected once. Sequenced sample: PBMCs. The chain has TRBV28 and TRBJ2-3; D not resolved. The receptor was isolated from a man aged 18 to 30 in good health and CMV-seropositive. CDR3: CASLGDTQYF. CDR3 DNA sequence: TGTGCCAGCCTCGGGGATACGCAGTATTTT.